Shown below are 24 T cell receptor beta chains from a single sample sequenced in a study of T cell responses to AZD1222 COVID-19 vaccine. Repertoires were generated with immunoSEQ multiplex PCR, while TCRdb's copy carries only in-frame clones and drops some. The data contain under 170,000 clones, 85% to 95% of them singletons. The sequenced sample was peripheral blood, obtained on day 0 of AZD1222 vaccination. Receptors were obtained from an adult in good health.

This chain's CDR3 is CASSGQYQPQHF. CDR3 DNA: TGTGCCAGCAGCGGACAGTATCAGCCCCAGCATTTT. The chain is built from TRBV12-3 or TRBV12-4 and TRBJ1-5; D is perhaps TRBD1 (6 bases). Trimming pared 6 bases from V and 5 bases from J, leaving 8 bases between. CDR3 length equals 12 residues.

The CDR3 DNA follows: TGTGCCAGTAGTAGGGACGGTAATTCACCCCTCCACTTT. Translating it yields CASSRDGNSPLHF. The V and J genes are TRBV19 and TRBJ1-6; the D gene is possibly TRBD1 (5 bases). CDR3 length: 13 amino acids. V gave up 4 bases and J gave up 6 bases, with 7 bases separating them. Germline V CDR1 and CDR2: LNHDA, SQIVND (reference sequence).

The chain has TRBV7-3 and TRBJ2-1; the match to TRBD2 covers 11 bases. This CDR3 contains 17 residues. V lost 5 bases to trimming and J lost 8 bases; unmatched junction nucleotides: 14. Germline V gene sequence: CDR1 SGHTA, CDR2 FQGTGA. In DNA, the CDR3 is TGTGCCAGCAGCCCAACTAGCGGGAGATATAGAGTTGATGAGCAGTTCTTC. This codes for CASSPTSGRYRVDEQFF. Supplemented by reference TRBV7-3 and TRBJ2-1, the full variable domain reads GAGVSQTPSNKVTEKGKYVELRCDPISGHTALYWYRQSLGQGPEFLIYFQGTGAADDSGLPNDRFFAVRPEGSVSTLKIQRTERGDSAVYLCASSPTSGRYRVDEQFFGPGTRLTVL.

This sequence joins TRBV19 and TRBJ1-5, with D uncertain. CDR3 length: 14 residues. CDR1 is LNHDA, CDR2 SQIVND, per germline (reference sequence). V was clipped by 4 bases and J by 0 bases, with 7 bases between them. The CDR3 nucleotides are TGTGCCAGTAGTAGGGAGTATAGCAATCAGCCCCAGCATTTT. This translates into CASSREYSNQPQHF.

This clone was recorded only once. This chain uses TRBV6-5 with TRBJ1-2; D uncertain. Trimming took 2 bases from V and 4 from J, leaving 5 bases between them. Germline assignment: CDR1 MNHEY and CDR2 SVGAGI. The CDR3 has 12 residues. The CDR3: CASSYKGYGYTF. CDR3 sequence (DNA): TGTGCCAGCAGTTACAAAGGCTATGGCTACACCTTC.

The J gene is TRBJ2-3, the V gene TRBV3-1 (or the pseudogene TRBV3-2); 10 bases fit TRBD2. This CDR3 comprises 17 residues. Germline loops: CDR1 LGHDT, CDR2 YNNKEL (reference sequence). Losses at the gene ends were 4 bases for V and 2 bases for J; bases not matched to a gene: 9. CDR3 sequence reads: CASSLLLTSGPTDTQYF. The CDR3 DNA reads as TGTGCCAGCAGCCTACTCCTGACTAGCGGGCCCACAGATACGCAGTATTTT.

The chain recombines TRBV19 with TRBJ1-5; 7 bases align to TRBD1. This CDR3 spans 15 amino acids. The germline gives CDR1 LNHDA, CDR2 SQIVND (reference sequence). Trimming took 6 bases from V and 6 from J; bases not matched to a gene: 11. CDR3 loop: CASSVGTALGQPQHF. The CDR3 DNA reads TGTGCCAGTAGCGTAGGGACAGCCCTCGGTCAGCCCCAGCATTTT.

The V gene is TRBV2, the J gene TRBJ2-7; D possibly corresponds to TRBD1 (5 bases). Trimming stripped 1 base from V and 8 bases from J, with 12 bases between. The CDR3 is 13 amino acids. Germline CDR1 is SNHLY and CDR2 is FYNNEI. CDR3: CASSEETAKKQYV. In DNA, the CDR3 is TGTGCCAGCAGTGAAGAGACAGCTAAAAAGCAGTACGTC.

This clone has just one count. The V call is TRBV28, the J call TRBJ1-2; D might be TRBD1 (6 bases). Per the germline V gene, CDR1 is MDHEN and CDR2 is SYDVKM. Trimming took off 10 bases at V and 7 bases at J, with 13 bases between the two ends. CDR3 length: 11 residues. The CDR3 bases are TGTGCCACGGGGGCCGTCTTTGGCTACACCTTC. Encoded protein: CATGAVFGYTF.

The J gene is TRBJ1-5, the V gene TRBV6-5; no clear D. Germline V CDR1 and CDR2: MNHEY, SVGAGI. The CDR3 runs 14 residues. Trimming stripped 0 bases from V and 4 bases from J, with 7 bases between. In DNA form, the CDR3 reads TGTGCCAGCAGTTACTCGACCGTAAATCAGCCCCAGCATTTT. Amino acid sequence: CASSYSTVNQPQHF.

V is TRBV20-1 and J is TRBJ2-5; D not certain. V gave up 3 bases and J gave up 3 bases, with 8 bases separating them. The CDR3 sequence is 12 residues long. CDR1 is DFQATT and CDR2 is SNEGSKA in the germline V gene (reference sequence). As DNA, the CDR3 is TGCAGTGCTAGTCACAGTAAAGAGACCCAGTACTTC. It codes for CSASHSKETQYF.

The chain carries TRBV5-4 and TRBJ2-3; tentatively, D is TRBD1 (6 bases). V lost 4 bases to trimming and J lost 1 base, with 10 bases between them. The CDR3 extends over 14 amino acids. Germline CDR1 reads SGHNT; CDR2 reads YYREEE (reference sequence). CDR3 sequence: CASSPGTRTDTQYF. The CDR3, as DNA: TGTGCCAGCAGCCCGGGGACACGCACAGATACGCAGTATTTT. Full variable domain (rest looked up from reference TRBV5-4 and TRBJ2-3): ETGVTQSPTHLIKTRGQQVTLRCSSQSGHNTVSWYQQALGQGPQFIFQYYREEENGRGNFPPRFSGLQFPNYSSELNVNALELDDSALYLCASSPGTRTDTQYFGPGTRLTVL.

This clone was recorded only once. This rearrangement joins TRBV20-1 to TRBJ1-2; D is undetermined. The CDR3 spans 11 residues. V was pared by 7 bases and J by 0 bases, with 6 bases between. Germline V lookup: CDR1 DFQATT, CDR2 SNEGSKA (reference sequence). In nucleotides, the CDR3 is TGCAGTGGGCTTCCTAACTATGGCTACACCTTC. This gives the protein CSGLPNYGYTF.

The chain has TRBV21-1 and TRBJ1-4. TRBV21-1 has pseudogene status. The CDR3 extends over 18 amino acids. The DNA for the CDR3 is TGTGCCAGCAGCAAAGGTTCAGGGCGGGGCAGGGGAGGTGAAAAACTGTTTTTT. Translating gives CASSKGSGRGRGGEKLFF.

This chain connects TRBV5-5 to TRBJ1-1; D unclear. This CDR3 spans 13 amino acids. Germline CDR1 reads SGHKS; CDR2 reads YYEKEE (reference sequence). V was pared by 0 bases and J by 4 bases, with 7 bases between. The CDR3 nucleotides are TGTGCCAGCAGCTTGGAAGCGGCCACTGAAGCTTTCTTT. As protein: CASSLEAATEAFF.

The chain has TRBV7-9 and TRBJ1-3; no definite D call. The length of the CDR3 is 12 residues. Germline V gives CDR1 SEHNR, CDR2 FQNEAQ (reference sequence). V was cut by 6 bases and J by 2 bases, with 5 bases left in between. In DNA form, the CDR3 reads TGTGCCAGCAGTGAGGCTGGAAACACCATATATTTT. It is translated as CASSEAGNTIYF.

The chain couples TRBV28 to TRBJ2-1; 16 nucleotides agree with TRBD2. Germline trimming cut 3 bases from V and 0 bases from J; bases unmatched to any gene: 8. Germline CDR1 and CDR2: MDHEN and SYDVKM. This CDR3 is 20 amino acids long. DNA for the CDR3: TGTGCCAGCAGTTTTCCGGGACTAGCGGGGGGGTGGCCCTCCTACAATGAGCAGTTCTTC. Residues: CASSFPGLAGGWPSYNEQFF.

The chain carries TRBV24-1 and TRBJ2-2, with TRBD2 matching 7 bases. The CDR3 has 15 residues. V gave up 9 bases and J gave up 3 bases; unmatched junction bases: 9. Germline lookup yields CDR1 KGHDR and CDR2 SFDVKD. The CDR3 nucleotides are TGTGCCACCTCAGCCAGCGGGATCGACACCGGGGAGCTGTTTTTT. Residues: CATSASGIDTGELFF.

This clone was picked up a small number of times. One junction end does not reproduce the germline sequence, and a read error may be involved. The gene calls are TRBV10-2 and TRBJ2-2; D uncertain. CDR1 and CDR2 (germline): WSHSY, SAAADI. CDR3 length: 10 residues. The CDR3 reads CATGTGELFF. CDR3 in DNA: TGTGCGACGGGCACCGGGGAGCTGTTTTTT.

The chain recombines TRBV14 with TRBJ1-1; D unclear. Trimming pared 4 bases from V and 1 base from J, leaving 7 bases between. The CDR3 consists of 13 residues. Germline CDR1 is SGHDN and CDR2 is FVKESK. In DNA, the CDR3 is TGTGCCAGCAGCCTTGGTCCGAACACTGAAGCTTTCTTT. This encodes CASSLGPNTEAFF.

The chain carries TRBV5-1 and TRBJ2-5; D is tentatively TRBD1 or TRBD2 (5 bases each). The ends were cut back, 3 bases at V and 2 bases at J, with 14 bases in the middle. CDR3 length: 15 residues. Germline V gene data show CDR1 as SGHRS and CDR2 as YFSETQ. Written as DNA, the CDR3 is TGCGCCAGCAGCTGGAGGTTCCAGGGACAAGAGACCCAGTACTTC. It specifies CASSWRFQGQETQYF.

The V gene is TRBV7-2, the J gene TRBJ2-7, with TRBD1 matching 8 bases. V dropped 4 bases and J dropped 6; count of bases not matched to a gene: 11. The CDR3 covers 15 residues. CDR1 is SGHTA and CDR2 is FQGNSA in the germline V gene. CDR3 protein: CASSSHGQGRSEQYV. The DNA for the CDR3 is TGTGCCAGCAGCTCCCACGGACAGGGACGGAGCGAGCAGTACGTC.

V gene TRBV5-4 combines with J gene TRBJ1-6; no firm D call. Trimming pared 7 bases from V and 8 bases from J, leaving 13 bases between. This CDR3 comprises 13 residues. Germline V lookup: CDR1 SGHNT, CDR2 YYREEE (reference sequence). The CDR3 region is CASYSLGYSPLHF. For the CDR3, the DNA is TGTGCCAGCTACTCCCTGGGGTATTCACCCCTCCACTTT.

This chain uses TRBV6-2 or TRBV6-3 with TRBJ1-5; D gene unclear. V was shortened by 2 bases and J by 5 bases, with 7 bases between the two germline ends. The germline V gene encodes CDR1 MNHEY and CDR2 SVGEGT. This CDR3 contains 13 residues. The CDR3 protein is CASSYPADQPQHF. CDR3 sequence (DNA): TGTGCCAGCAGTTACCCCGCAGATCAGCCCCAGCATTTT.